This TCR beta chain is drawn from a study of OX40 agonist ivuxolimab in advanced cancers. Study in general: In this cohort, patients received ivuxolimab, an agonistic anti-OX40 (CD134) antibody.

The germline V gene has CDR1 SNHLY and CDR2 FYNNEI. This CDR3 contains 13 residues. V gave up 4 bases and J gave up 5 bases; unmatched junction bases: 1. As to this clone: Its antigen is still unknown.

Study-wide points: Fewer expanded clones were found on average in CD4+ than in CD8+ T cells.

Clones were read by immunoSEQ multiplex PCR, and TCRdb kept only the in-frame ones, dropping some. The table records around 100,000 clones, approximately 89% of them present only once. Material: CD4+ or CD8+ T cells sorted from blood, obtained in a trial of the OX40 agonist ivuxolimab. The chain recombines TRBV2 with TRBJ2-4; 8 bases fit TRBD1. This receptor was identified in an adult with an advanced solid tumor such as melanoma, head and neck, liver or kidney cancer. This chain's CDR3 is CASSVGQENIQYF. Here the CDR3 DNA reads TGTGCCAGCAGTGTGGGACAGGAAAACATTCAGTACTTC.